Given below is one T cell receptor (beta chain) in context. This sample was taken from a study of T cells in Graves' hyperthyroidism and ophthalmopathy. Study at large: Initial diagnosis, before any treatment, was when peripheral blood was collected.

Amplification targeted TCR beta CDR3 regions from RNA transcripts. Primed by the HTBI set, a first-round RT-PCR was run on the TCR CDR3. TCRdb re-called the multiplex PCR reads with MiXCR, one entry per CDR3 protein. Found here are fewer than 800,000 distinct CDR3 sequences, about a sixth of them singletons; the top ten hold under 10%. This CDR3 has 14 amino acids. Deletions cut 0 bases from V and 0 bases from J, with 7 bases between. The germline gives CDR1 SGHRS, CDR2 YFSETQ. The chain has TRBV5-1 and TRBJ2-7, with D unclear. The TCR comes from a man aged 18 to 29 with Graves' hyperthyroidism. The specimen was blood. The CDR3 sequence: CASSLVTSSYEQYF. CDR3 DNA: TGCGCCAGCAGCTTGGTTACAAGCTCCTACGAGCAGTACTTC.